This T cell receptor beta chain was recorded in a study of tumor and adjacent non-tumor tissue in lung cancer. Study summary: Samples averaged roughly 4.2 million productive TCRbeta reads each.

About this clonotype itself: Antigen: not known. At one end, the junction sequence differs from germline, possibly due to a read error.

A modified ARM-PCR protocol with three rounds of nested PCR amplified TCRbeta. In TCRdb, the multiplex PCR reads were re-called with MiXCR into one record per CDR3 protein. Of around 50,000 distinct CDR3 sequences in the sample, 55% to 65% were seen once. CDR3 length equals 15 residues. Germline-derived CDR1 and CDR2 are ENHRY and SYGVKD. Study-wide results and limits: Tumor repertoires had a smaller top 100 clone share than normal lung.

RNA was extracted from bulk tissue without any cell sorting. More than 3 cm separated this lung sample from the edge of the tumor. The receptor was isolated from a woman aged 70-85 years with non-small cell lung cancer. The gene calls are TRBV10-3 and TRBJ1-2; the match to TRBD1 covers 8 bases. Input material: distant non-tumor lung tissue. This chain's CDR3 is CVISGHGQGENGYTF. The CDR3 bases are TGTGTCATCAGTGGGCACGGACAGGGAGAGAATGGCTATACCTTC.